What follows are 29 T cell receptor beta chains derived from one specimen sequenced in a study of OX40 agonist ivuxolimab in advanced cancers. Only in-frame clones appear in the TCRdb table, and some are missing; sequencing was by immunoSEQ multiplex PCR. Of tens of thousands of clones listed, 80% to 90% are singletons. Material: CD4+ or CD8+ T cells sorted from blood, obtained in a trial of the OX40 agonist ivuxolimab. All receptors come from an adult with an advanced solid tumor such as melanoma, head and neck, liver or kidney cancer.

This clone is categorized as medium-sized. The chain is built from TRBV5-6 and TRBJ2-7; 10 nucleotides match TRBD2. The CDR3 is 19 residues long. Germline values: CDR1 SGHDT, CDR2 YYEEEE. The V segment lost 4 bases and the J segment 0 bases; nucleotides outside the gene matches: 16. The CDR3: CASSNPGTSVTRGSYEQYF. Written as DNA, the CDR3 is TGTGCCAGCAGCAACCCCGGGACTAGCGTAACCCGCGGCTCCTACGAGCAGTACTTC.

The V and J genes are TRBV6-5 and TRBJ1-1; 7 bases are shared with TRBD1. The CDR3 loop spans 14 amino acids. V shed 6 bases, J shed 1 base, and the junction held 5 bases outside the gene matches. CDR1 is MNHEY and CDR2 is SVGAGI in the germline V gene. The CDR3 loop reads CASSLRGKNTEAFF. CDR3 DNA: TGTGCCAGCAGCCTCAGGGGGAAGAACACTGAAGCTTTCTTT.

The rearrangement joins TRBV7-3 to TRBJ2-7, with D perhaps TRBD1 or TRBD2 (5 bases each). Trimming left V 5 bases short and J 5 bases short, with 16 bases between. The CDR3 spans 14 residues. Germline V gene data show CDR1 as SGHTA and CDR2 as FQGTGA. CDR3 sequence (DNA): TGTGCCAGCAGCCCCCGAGGGGCGCGCCACGAGCAGTACTTC. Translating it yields CASSPRGARHEQYF.

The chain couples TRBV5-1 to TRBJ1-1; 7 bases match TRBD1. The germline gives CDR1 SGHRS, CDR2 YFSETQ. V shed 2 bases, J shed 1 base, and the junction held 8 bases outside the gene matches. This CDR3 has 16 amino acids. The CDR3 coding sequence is TGCGCCAGCAGCTTAAACAGGGGAGGGAGGAACACTGAAGCTTTCTTT. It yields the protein CASSLNRGGRNTEAFF.

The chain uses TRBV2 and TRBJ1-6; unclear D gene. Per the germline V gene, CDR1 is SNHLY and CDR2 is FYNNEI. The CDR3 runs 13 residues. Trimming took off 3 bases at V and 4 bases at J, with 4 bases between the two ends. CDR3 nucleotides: TGTGCCAGCAGTGACGGATATAATTCACCCCTCCACTTT. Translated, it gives CASSDGYNSPLHF. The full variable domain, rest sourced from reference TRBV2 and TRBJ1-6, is EPEVTQTPSHQVTQMGQEVILRCVPISNHLYFYWYRQILGQKVEFLVSFYNNEISEKSEIFDDQFSVERPDGSNFTLKIRSTKLEDSAMYFCASSDGYNSPLHFGNGTRLTVT.

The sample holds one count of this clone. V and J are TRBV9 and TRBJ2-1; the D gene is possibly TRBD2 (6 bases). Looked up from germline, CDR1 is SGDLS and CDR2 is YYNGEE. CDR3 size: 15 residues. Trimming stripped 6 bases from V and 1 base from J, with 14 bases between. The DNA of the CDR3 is TGTGCCAGCACCTTGACTAGTTTTTCCTACAATGAGCAGTTCTTC. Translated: CASTLTSFSYNEQFF.

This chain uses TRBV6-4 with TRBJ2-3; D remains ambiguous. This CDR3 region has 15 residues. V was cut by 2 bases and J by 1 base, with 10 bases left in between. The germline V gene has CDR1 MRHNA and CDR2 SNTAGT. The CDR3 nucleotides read TGTGCCAGCAGTGACGTGGCTCTCGGCACAGATACGCAGTATTTT. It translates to CASSDVALGTDTQYF.

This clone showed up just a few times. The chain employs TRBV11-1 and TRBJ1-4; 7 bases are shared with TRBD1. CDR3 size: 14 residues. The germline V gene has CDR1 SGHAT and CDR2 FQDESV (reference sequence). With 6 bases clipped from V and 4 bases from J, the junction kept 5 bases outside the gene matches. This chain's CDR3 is CASSLGTVNEKLFF. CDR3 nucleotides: TGTGCCAGCAGTCTCGGGACAGTTAATGAAAAACTGTTTTTT.

This chain's CDR3 is CASSLAGRTGELFF. The DNA for the CDR3 is TGTGCCAGCAGCTTGGCCGGGAGGACCGGGGAGCTGTTTTTT. This rearrangement joins TRBV11-2 to TRBJ2-2; 7 bases align to TRBD2. From germline, CDR1 is SGHAT and CDR2 FQNNGV. The CDR3 sequence is 14 residues long. After removal of 3 bases from V and 5 bases from J, the junction contained 3 bases not matched to a gene.

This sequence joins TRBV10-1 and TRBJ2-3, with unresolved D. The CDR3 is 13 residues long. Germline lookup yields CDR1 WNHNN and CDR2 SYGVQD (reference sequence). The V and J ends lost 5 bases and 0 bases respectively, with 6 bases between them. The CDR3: CASSSSSTDTQYF. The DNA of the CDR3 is TGCGCCAGCAGTTCCTCTAGCACAGATACGCAGTATTTT.

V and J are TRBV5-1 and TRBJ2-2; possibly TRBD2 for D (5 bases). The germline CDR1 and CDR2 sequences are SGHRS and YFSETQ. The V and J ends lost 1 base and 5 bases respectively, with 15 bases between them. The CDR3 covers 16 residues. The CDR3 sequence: CASSLRMPSGTGELFF. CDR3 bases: TGCGCCAGCAGCTTGCGTATGCCGTCGGGGACCGGGGAGCTGTTTTTT.

This CDR3 reads CASSARLAGQETQYF. CDR3 DNA sequence: TGTGCCAGTAGTGCCCGACTAGCGGGGCAGGAGACCCAGTACTTC. The V gene is TRBV19, the J gene TRBJ2-5; the match to TRBD2 covers 11 bases. V shed 5 bases and J 5 bases; nucleotides not matched to a gene: 7. The length of the CDR3 is 15 residues. Germline CDR1 and CDR2: LNHDA and SQIVND (reference sequence).

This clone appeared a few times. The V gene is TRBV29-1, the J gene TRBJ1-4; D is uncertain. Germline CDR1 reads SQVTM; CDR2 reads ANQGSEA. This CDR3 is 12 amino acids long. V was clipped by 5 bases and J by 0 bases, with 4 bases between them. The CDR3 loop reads CSVIATNEKLFF. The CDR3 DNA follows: TGCAGCGTTATCGCAACTAATGAAAAACTGTTTTTT.

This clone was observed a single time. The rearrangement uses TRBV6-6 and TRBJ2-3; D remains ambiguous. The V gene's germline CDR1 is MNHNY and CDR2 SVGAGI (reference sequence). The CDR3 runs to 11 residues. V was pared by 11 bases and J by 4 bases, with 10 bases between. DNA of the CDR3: TGTGCCGCCTCATCGTCAGATACGCAGTATTTT. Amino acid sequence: CAASSSDTQYF.

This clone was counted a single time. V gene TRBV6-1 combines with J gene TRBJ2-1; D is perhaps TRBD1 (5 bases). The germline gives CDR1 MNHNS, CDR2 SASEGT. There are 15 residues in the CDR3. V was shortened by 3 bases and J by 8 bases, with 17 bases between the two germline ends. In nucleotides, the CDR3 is TGTGCCAGCAGTGAGACTCTACTTAGGGGTGATGAGCAGTTCTTC. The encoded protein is CASSETLLRGDEQFF.

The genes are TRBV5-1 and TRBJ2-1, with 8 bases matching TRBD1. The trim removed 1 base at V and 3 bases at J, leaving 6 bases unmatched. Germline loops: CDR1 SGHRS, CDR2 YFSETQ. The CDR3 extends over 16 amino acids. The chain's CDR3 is CASSLTGTGDYNEQFF. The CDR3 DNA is TGCGCCAGCAGCTTGACCGGGACAGGAGACTACAATGAGCAGTTCTTC.

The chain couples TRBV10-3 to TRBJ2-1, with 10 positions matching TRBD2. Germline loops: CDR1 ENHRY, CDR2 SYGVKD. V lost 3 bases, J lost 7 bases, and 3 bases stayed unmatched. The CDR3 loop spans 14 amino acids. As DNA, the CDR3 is TGTGCCATCAGTGACCCTAGCGGGAGTAATGAGCAGTTCTTC. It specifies CAISDPSGSNEQFF.

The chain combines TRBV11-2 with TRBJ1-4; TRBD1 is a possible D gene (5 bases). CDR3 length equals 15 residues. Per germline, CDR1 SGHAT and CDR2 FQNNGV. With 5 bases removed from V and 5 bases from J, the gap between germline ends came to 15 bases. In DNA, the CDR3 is TGTGCCAGCAGCCCCCAAGGGGCGAGAAATGAAAAACTGTTTTTT. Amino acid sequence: CASSPQGARNEKLFF.

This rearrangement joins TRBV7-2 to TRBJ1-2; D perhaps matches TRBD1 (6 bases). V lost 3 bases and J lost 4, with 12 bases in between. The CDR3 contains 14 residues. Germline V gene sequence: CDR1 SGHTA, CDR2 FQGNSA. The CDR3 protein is CASSFGGASYGYTF. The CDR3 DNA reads TGTGCCAGCAGCTTTGGGGGGGCCAGCTATGGCTACACCTTC.

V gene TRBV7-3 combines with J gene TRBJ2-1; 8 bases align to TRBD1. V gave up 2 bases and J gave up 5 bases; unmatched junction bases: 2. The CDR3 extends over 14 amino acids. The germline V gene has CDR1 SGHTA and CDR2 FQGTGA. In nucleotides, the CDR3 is TGTGCCAGCAGCTTAGGACAGGGAAACAATGAGCAGTTCTTC. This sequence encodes CASSLGQGNNEQFF.

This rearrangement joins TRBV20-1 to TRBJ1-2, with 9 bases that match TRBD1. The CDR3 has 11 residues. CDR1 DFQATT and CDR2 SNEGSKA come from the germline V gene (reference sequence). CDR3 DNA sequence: TGCAGGGCCGGGACAGGGAGCGGCTACACCTTC. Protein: CRAGTGSGYTF.

The CDR3: CASRSHQENYGYTF. The CDR3 coding sequence is TGTGCCAGCAGATCACACCAGGAGAACTATGGCTACACCTTC. The chain uses TRBV28 and TRBJ1-2; D gene uncertain. This CDR3 spans 14 amino acids. Trimming pared 6 bases from V and 2 bases from J, leaving 13 bases between. CDR1 and CDR2 from the germline V gene are MDHEN and SYDVKM.

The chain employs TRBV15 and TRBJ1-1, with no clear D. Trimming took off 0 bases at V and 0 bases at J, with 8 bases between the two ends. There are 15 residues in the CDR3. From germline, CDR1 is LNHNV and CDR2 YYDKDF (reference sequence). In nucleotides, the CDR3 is TGTGCCACCAGCAGAGATCCGGGCATGAACACTGAAGCTTTCTTT. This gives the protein CATSRDPGMNTEAFF.

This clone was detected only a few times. This CDR3 reads CAWAPTGNQPQHF. Here the CDR3 DNA reads TGTGCCTGGGCCCCGACAGGGAATCAGCCCCAGCATTTT. V usage is TRBV30 and J usage is TRBJ1-5; 7 bases fit TRBD1. Germline assignment: CDR1 GTSNPN and CDR2 SVGIG (reference sequence). The CDR3 sequence is 13 residues long. Trimming cost V 5 bases and J 4 bases; bases outside gene matches: 5.

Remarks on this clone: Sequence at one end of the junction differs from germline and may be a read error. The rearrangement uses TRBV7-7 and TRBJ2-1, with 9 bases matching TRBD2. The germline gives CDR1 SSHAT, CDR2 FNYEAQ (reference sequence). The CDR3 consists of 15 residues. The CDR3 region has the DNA TGTGCTAGCAGCTTAGAGGCGGGAGGGTTTGGTGAGCAGTTCTTC. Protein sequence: CASSLEAGGFGEQFF.

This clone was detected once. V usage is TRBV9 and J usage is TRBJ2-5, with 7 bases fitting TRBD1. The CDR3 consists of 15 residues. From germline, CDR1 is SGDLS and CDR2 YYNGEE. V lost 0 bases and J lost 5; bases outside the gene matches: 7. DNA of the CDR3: TGTGCCAGCAGCGTAGACGGCAGGGGGTCGGAGACCCAGTACTTC. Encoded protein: CASSVDGRGSETQYF.

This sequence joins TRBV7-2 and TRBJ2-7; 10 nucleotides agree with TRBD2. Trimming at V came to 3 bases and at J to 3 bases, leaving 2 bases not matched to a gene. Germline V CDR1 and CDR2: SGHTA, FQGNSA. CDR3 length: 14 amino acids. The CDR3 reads CASSFWTSGYEQYF. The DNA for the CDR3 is TGTGCCAGCAGCTTTTGGACTAGCGGCTACGAGCAGTACTTC.

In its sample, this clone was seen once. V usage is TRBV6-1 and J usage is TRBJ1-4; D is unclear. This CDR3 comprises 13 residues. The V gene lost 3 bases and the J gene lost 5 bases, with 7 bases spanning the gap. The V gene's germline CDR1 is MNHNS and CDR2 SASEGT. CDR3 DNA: TGTGCCAGCAGTGACGGAGGGAATGAAAAACTGTTTTTT. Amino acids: CASSDGGNEKLFF.

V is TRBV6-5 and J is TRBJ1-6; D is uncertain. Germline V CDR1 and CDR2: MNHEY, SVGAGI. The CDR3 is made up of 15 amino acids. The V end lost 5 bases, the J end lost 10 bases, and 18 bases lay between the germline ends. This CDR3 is CASSPMTSGRSPLHF. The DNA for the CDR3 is TGTGCCAGCAGTCCCATGACGTCTGGTCGCTCACCCCTCCACTTT.